Listed below are T cell receptor beta chains from one sample, sequenced in a study of shared clonotypes between healthy human individuals. Measured with immunoSEQ multiplex PCR; TCRdb has only the in-frame clones, and not every one. This sample has under 1,900,000 clones, with 98% to 99% found just once. The sample comprised naive CD4+ T cells sorted from blood. The receptors here all came from a man under 40 in good health. The CDR3 runs from the conserved cysteine through the conserved F or W. D genes are given only for firm matches. Clone size is stated in some rows and not others, as once, few, many or a class when expanded.

TRBV6-6	-	TRBD1	TRBJ2-2	CASSPMGQTTGELFF	TGTGCCAGCAGCCCCATGGGACAGACCACCGGGGAGCTGTTTTTT
TRBV18	-	TRBD2	TRBJ2-1	CASSPLASGSVSNEQFF	TGTGCCAGCTCACCACTCGCTAGCGGGAGCGTGTCCAATGAGCAGTTCTTC
TRBV18	-	-	TRBJ2-3	CASSPFLVDSDTQYF	TGTGCCAGCTCACCTTTTTTGGTAGACTCAGATACGCAGTATTTT
TRBV19	-	-	TRBJ2-5	CASSIEFRAPQETQYF	TGTGCCAGTAGTATAGAGTTCAGGGCACCCCAAGAGACCCAGTACTTC
TRBV6-5	-	TRBD2	TRBJ2-2	CASSYSSGRDTGELFF	TGTGCCAGCAGTTACTCTAGCGGGAGAGACACCGGGGAGCTGTTTTTT
TRBV18	once	-	TRBJ2-6	CASSPIGRAVSGANVLTF	TGTGCCAGCTCACCAATTGGGAGAGCCGTCTCTGGGGCCAACGTCCTGACTTTC
TRBV5-1	-	-	TRBJ1-4	CASSLDTTNEKLFF	TGCGCCAGCAGCTTGGACACGACTAATGAAAAACTGTTTTTT
TRBV7-9	once	TRBD1	TRBJ1-2	CASSLETGGGYTF	TGTGCCAGCAGCTTAGAAACAGGGGGTGGCTACACCTTC
TRBV28	-	-	TRBJ2-2	CASRLASRELFF	TGTGCCAGCAGGTTAGCGAGTCGGGAGCTGTTTTTT
TRBV5-1	-	TRBD1	TRBJ1-2	CASSLSDRGRNGYTF	TGCGCCAGCAGCTTGTCGGACAGGGGGAGGAATGGCTACACCTTC
TRBV9	-	TRBD2	TRBJ2-7	CASSVVSGSREQYF	TGTGCCAGCAGCGTAGTAAGCGGGAGTCGCGAGCAGTACTTC
TRBV18	-	-	TRBJ1-1	CASSPFPRGF	TGTGCCAGCTCCCCTTTTCCCCGGGGCTTT
TRBV29-1	-	-	TRBJ2-1	CSVSTGAYNEQFF	TGCAGCGTCTCGACAGGAGCCTACAATGAGCAGTTCTTC
TRBV7-2	-	-	TRBJ2-1	CASSFSTTYNEQFF	TGTGCCAGCAGCTTTTCTACAACCTACAATGAGCAGTTCTTC
TRBV18	-	-	TRBJ2-3	CASSPSSGTDTQYF	TGTGCCAGCTCACCTTCATCAGGGACAGATACGCAGTATTTT
TRBV4-2	-	-	TRBJ1-1	CASSQDSGAEAFF	TGTGCCAGCAGCCAAGATAGTGGGGCTGAAGCTTTCTTT
TRBV5-4	-	TRBD2	TRBJ2-1	CASSLAGTSEFF	TGTGCCAGCAGCTTAGCCGGGACTAGCGAATTCTTC
TRBV4-3	-	-	TRBJ1-4	CASSQDSRLFF	TGCGCCAGCAGCCAAGATTCGCGACTGTTTTTT
TRBV5-1	-	-	TRBJ2-1	CASSSGVAGTQFF	TGCGCCAGCAGCAGCGGTGTTGCGGGAACGCAGTTCTTC
TRBV14	-	-	TRBJ2-6	CASSQAYRAGANVLTF	TGTGCCAGCAGCCAGGCGTACAGGGCTGGGGCCAACGTCCTGACTTTC
TRBV5-1	-	TRBD1	TRBJ2-7	CASSLGPGQGGYEQYF	TGCGCCAGCAGCTTGGGACCCGGACAGGGAGGCTACGAGCAGTACTTC
TRBV2	-	-	TRBJ2-7	CATRVESYEQYF	TGTGCCACCCGAGTCGAGAGCTACGAGCAGTACTTC
TRBV5-5	-	-	TRBJ1-1	CASSLGTGRNTEAFF	TGTGCCAGCAGCTTGGGAACGGGCAGGAACACTGAAGCTTTCTTT
TRBV28	-	-	TRBJ1-2	CASSSPIGVHYGYTF	TGTGCCAGCAGTTCCCCGATCGGGGTTCACTATGGCTACACCTTC
TRBV5-4	-	TRBD1	TRBJ2-7	CASSSSGTGVSEQYF	TGTGCCAGCAGCTCGTCCGGGACAGGGGTAAGCGAGCAGTACTTC
TRBV7-2	-	TRBD1	TRBJ1-1	CASSLKADRANTEAFF	TGTGCCAGCAGCCTCAAAGCGGACAGGGCGAATACTGAAGCTTTCTTT
TRBV29-1	-	TRBD1	TRBJ2-7	CSVEILGQGVRGYEQYF	TGCAGCGTTGAGATTTTAGGACAGGGAGTCCGAGGTTACGAGCAGTACTTC
TRBV2	-	-	TRBJ2-3	CASSEGRRDRTDTQYF	TGTGCCAGCAGTGAAGGTCGCAGGGACCGCACAGATACGCAGTATTTT
TRBV4-3	once	-	TRBJ1-4	CASSPDSLGEKLFF	TGCGCCAGCAGCCCGGACAGTTTAGGAGAAAAACTGTTTTTT
TRBV19	-	-	TRBJ2-3	CASSAGTTDTQYF	TGTGCCAGTAGTGCGGGGACTACAGATACGCAGTATTTT
TRBV5-6	-	TRBD2	TRBJ2-1	CASSLVVGGPFEQFF	TGTGCCAGCAGCTTGGTCGTGGGAGGGCCGTTTGAGCAGTTCTTC
TRBV19	-	TRBD1	TRBJ1-4	CASATGDWSEKLFF	TGTGCCAGTGCAACAGGGGATTGGAGTGAAAAACTGTTTTTT
TRBV7-6	-	-	TRBJ2-7	CASSSTGNAYEQYF	TGTGCCAGCAGCAGTACAGGGAACGCATACGAGCAGTACTTC
TRBV6-1	-	-	TRBJ2-1	CASTQVGDSYNEQFF	TGTGCCAGCACCCAAGTTGGGGACTCCTACAATGAGCAGTTCTTC
TRBV30	-	-	TRBJ1-1	CAWRGGGEAFF	TGTGCCTGGAGGGGAGGGGGTGAAGCTTTCTTT
TRBV2	-	-	TRBJ2-2	CASRGDSNTGELFF	TGTGCCAGCAGGGGGGACTCTAACACCGGGGAGCTGTTTTTT
TRBV5-1	-	TRBD1	TRBJ2-1	CASSFTGGYNEQFF	TGCGCCAGCAGCTTTACAGGGGGCTACAATGAGCAGTTCTTC
TRBV11-3	once	-	TRBJ2-3	CASSLRSTDTQYF	TGTGCCAGCAGCTTACGCAGCACAGATACGCAGTATTTT